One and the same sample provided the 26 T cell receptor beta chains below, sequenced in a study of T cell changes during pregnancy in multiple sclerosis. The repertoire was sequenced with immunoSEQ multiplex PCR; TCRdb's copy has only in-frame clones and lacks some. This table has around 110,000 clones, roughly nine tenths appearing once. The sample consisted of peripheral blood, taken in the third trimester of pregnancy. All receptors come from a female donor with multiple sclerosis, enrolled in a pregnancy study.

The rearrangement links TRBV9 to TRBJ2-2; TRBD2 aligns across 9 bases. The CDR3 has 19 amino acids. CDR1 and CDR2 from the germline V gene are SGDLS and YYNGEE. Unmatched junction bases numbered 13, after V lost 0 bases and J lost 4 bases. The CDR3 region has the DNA TGTGCCAGCAGCGTAGAATCGGGGTTAGCGGGAGTAACCACCGGGGAGCTGTTTTTT. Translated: CASSVESGLAGVTTGELFF. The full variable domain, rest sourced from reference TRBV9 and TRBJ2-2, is DSGVTQTPKHLITATGQRVTLRCSPRSGDLSVYWYQQSLDQGLQFLIQYYNGEERAKGNILERFSAQQFPDLHSELNLSSLELGDSALYFCASSVESGLAGVTTGELFFGEGSRLTVL.

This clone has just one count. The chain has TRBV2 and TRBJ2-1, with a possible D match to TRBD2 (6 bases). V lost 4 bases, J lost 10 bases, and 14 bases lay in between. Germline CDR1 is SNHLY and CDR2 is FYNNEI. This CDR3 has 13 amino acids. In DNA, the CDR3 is TGTGCCAGCAGTGTTGCCGGGAGCGGGGAGCAGTTCTTC. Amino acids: CASSVAGSGEQFF.

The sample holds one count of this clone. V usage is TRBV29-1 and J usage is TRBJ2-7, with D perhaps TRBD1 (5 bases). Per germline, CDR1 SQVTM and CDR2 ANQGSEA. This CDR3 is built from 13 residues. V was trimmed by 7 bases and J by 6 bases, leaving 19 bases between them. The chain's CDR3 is CSAGRQTEGEQYF. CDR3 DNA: TGCAGCGCTGGACGACAGACAGAAGGCGAGCAGTACTTC.

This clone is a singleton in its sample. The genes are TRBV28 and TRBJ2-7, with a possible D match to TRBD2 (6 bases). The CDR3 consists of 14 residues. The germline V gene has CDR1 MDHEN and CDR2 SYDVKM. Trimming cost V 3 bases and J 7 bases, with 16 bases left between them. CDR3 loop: CASSFGGAEGEQYF. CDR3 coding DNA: TGTGCCAGCAGTTTTGGAGGGGCGGAGGGTGAGCAGTACTTC.

CDR3 nucleotides: TGTGCCAGCAGCCCAGCCGTGGGCGCCTACCAAGAGACCCAGTACTTC. It yields the protein CASSPAVGAYQETQYF. V and J are TRBV11-2 and TRBJ2-5; D not certain. Trimming stripped 5 bases from V and 0 bases from J, with 16 bases between. This CDR3 has 16 residues. Looked up from germline, CDR1 is SGHAT and CDR2 is FQNNGV.

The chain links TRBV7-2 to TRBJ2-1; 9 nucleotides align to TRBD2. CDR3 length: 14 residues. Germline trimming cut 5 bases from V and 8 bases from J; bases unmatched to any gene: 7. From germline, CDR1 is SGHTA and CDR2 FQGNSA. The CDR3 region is CASSILAGVDEQFF. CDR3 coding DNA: TGTGCCAGCAGCATATTAGCGGGAGTGGATGAGCAGTTCTTC.

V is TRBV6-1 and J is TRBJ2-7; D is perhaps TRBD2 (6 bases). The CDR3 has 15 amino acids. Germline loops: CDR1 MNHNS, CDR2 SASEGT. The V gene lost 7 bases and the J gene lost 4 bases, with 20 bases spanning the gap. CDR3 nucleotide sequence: TGTGCCAGCACCCTCGGAGGGGATCTCGGATACGAGCAGTACTTC. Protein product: CASTLGGDLGYEQYF.

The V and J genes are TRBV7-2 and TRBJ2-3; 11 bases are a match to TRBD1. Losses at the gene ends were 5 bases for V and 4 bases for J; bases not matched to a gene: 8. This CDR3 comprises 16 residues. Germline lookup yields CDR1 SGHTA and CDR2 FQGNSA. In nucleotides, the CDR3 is TGTGCCAGCAGCCCCCGGACAGGGGGCCCGCCAGATACGCAGTATTTT. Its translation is CASSPRTGGPPDTQYF.

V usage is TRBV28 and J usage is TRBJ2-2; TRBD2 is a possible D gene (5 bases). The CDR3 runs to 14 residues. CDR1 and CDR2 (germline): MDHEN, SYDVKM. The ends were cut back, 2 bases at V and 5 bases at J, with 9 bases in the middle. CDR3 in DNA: TGTGCCAGCAGTTTAGTAGCGCCTACCGGGGAGCTGTTTTTT. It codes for CASSLVAPTGELFF. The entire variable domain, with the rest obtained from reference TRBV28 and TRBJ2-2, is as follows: DVKVTQSSRYLVKRTGEKVFLECVQDMDHENMFWYRQDPGLGLRLIYFSYDVKMKEKGDIPEGYSVSREKKERFSLILESASTNQTSMYLCASSLVAPTGELFFGEGSRLTVL.

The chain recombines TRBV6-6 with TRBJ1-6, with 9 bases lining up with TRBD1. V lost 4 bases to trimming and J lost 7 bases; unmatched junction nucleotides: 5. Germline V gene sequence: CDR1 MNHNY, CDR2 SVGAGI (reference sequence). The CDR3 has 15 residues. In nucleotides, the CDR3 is TGTGCCAGCAGTTTGGGGACAGGGAGGAATTCACCCCTCCACTTT. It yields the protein CASSLGTGRNSPLHF.

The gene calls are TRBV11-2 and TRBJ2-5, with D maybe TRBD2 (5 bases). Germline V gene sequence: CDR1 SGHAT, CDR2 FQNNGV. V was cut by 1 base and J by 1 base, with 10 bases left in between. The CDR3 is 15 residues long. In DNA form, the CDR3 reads TGTGCCAGCAGCTTAGTCCGTGGAGGCCAAGAGACCCAGTACTTC. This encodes CASSLVRGGQETQYF.

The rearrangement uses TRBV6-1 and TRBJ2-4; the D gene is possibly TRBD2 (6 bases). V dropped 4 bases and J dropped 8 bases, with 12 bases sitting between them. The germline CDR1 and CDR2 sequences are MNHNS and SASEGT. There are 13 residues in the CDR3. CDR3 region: CASSVRGWDIQYF. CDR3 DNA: TGTGCCAGCAGTGTACGGGGGTGGGACATTCAGTACTTC.

CDR3 sequence reads: CASSPQGLADPGEQFF. CDR3 coding DNA: TGTGCCAGTAGTCCCCAGGGACTAGCGGACCCGGGTGAGCAGTTCTTC. The rearrangement joins TRBV19 to TRBJ2-1; 11 nucleotides agree with TRBD2. With V trimmed by 5 bases and J by 9 bases, 12 bases remained unmatched. Germline CDR1 and CDR2: LNHDA and SQIVND (reference sequence). The CDR3 covers 16 residues.

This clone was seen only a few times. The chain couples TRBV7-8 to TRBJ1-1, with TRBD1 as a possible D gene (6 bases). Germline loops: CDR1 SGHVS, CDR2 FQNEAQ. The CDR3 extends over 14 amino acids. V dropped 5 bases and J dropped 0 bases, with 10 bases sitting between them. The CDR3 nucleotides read TGTGCCAGCAGCCTAGGGACATTGAACACTGAAGCTTTCTTT. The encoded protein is CASSLGTLNTEAFF.

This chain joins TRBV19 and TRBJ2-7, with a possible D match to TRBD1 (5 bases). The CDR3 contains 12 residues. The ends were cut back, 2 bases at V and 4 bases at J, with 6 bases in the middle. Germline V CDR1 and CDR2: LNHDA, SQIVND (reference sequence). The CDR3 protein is CASSIKGYEQYF. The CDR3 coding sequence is TGTGCCAGTAGTATAAAGGGGTACGAGCAGTACTTC.

The CDR3 region is CASSPRGNRNEQFF. DNA for the CDR3: TGTGCCAGCTCCCCAAGAGGTAACCGGAATGAGCAGTTCTTC. The chain couples TRBV27 to TRBJ2-1, with D hard to call. This CDR3 is 14 amino acids long. V was clipped by 8 bases and J by 7 bases, with 18 bases between them. CDR1 and CDR2 (germline): MNHEY, SMNVEV (reference sequence).

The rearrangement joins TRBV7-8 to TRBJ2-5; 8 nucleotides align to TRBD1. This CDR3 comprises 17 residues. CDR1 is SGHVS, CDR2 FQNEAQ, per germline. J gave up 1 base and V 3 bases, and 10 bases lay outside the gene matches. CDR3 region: CASSFSQDRVGQETQYF. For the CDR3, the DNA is TGTGCCAGCAGCTTCTCCCAGGACAGGGTAGGCCAAGAGACCCAGTACTTC. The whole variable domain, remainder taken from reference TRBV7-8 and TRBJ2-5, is GAGVSQSPRYKVAKRGQDVALRCDPISGHVSLFWYQQALGQGPEFLTYFQNEAQLDKSGLPSDRFFAERPEGSVSTLKIQRTQQEDSAVYLCASSFSQDRVGQETQYFGPGTRLLVL.

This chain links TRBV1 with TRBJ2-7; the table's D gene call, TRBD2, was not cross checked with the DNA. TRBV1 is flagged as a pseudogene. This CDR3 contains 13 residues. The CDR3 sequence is CTSSQVCRREQYF. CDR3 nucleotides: TGCACCAGCAGCCAAGTATGTCGGCGGGAGCAGTACTTC.

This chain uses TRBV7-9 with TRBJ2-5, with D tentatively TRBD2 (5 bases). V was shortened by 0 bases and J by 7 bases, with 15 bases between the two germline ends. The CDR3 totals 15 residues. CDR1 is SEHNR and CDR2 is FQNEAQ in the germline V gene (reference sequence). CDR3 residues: CASSLADSRTGTQYF. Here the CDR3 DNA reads TGTGCCAGCAGCTTAGCGGACTCAAGAACGGGGACCCAGTACTTC.

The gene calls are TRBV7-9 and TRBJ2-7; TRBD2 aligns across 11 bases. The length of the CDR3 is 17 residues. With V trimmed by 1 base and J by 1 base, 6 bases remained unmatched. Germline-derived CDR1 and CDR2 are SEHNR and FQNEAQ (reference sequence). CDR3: CASSLGLAGGLSYEQYF. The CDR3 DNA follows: TGTGCCAGCAGCTTAGGTCTAGCGGGGGGCCTTTCCTACGAGCAGTACTTC.

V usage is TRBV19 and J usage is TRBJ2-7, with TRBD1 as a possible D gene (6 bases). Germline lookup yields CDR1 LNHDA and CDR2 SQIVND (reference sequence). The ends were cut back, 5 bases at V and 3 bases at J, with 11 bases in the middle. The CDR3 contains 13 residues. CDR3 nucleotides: TGTGCCAGTAGTCAAAACAGGGACTACGAGCAGTACTTC. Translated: CASSQNRDYEQYF. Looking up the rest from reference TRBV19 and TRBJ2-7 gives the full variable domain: DGGITQSPKYLFRKEGQNVTLSCEQNLNHDAMYWYRQDPGQGLRLIYYSQIVNDFQKGDIAEGYSVSREKKESFPLTVTSAQKNPTAFYLCASSQNRDYEQYFGPGTRLTVT.

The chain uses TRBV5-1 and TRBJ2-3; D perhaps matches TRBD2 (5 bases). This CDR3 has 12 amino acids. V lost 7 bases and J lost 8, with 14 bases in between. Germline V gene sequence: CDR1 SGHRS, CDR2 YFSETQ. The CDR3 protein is CASALEAGTQYF. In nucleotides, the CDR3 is TGCGCCAGCGCTTTAGAGGCGGGTACGCAGTATTTT. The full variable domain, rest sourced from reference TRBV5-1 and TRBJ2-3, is KAGVTQTPRYLIKTRGQQVTLSCSPISGHRSVSWYQQTPGQGLQFLFEYFSETQRNKGNFPGRFSGRQFSNSRSEMNVSTLELGDSALYLCASALEAGTQYFGPGTRLTVL.

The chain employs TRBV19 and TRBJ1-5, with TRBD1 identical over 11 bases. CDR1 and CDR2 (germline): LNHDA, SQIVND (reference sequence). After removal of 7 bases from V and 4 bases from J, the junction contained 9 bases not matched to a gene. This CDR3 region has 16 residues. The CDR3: CASIDRGQGANQPQHF. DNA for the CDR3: TGTGCCAGTATAGACAGAGGACAGGGGGCTAATCAGCCCCAGCATTTT.

The CDR3 spells CASSLGTDNSPLHF. The CDR3 nucleotides are TGTGCCAGCTCACTAGGGACAGATAATTCACCCCTCCACTTT. V and J are TRBV18 and TRBJ1-6, with TRBD1 identical over 7 bases. Losses at the gene ends were 4 bases for V and 5 bases for J; bases not matched to a gene: 2. Germline CDR1 is KGHSH and CDR2 is LQKENI. This CDR3 has 14 residues. Filled out from reference TRBV18 and TRBJ1-6, the complete variable domain reads NAGVMQNPRHLVRRRGQEARLRCSPMKGHSHVYWYRQLPEEGLKFMVYLQKENIIDESGMPKERFSAEFPKEGPSILRIQQVVRGDSAAYFCASSLGTDNSPLHFGNGTRLTVT.

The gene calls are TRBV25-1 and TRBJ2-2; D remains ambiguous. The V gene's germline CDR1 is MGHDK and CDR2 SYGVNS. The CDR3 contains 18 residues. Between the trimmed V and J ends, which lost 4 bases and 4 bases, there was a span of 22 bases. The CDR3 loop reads CASSASAARSGFTGELFF. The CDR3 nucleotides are TGTGCCAGCAGTGCGTCGGCGGCCAGAAGTGGTTTCACCGGGGAGCTGTTTTTT.

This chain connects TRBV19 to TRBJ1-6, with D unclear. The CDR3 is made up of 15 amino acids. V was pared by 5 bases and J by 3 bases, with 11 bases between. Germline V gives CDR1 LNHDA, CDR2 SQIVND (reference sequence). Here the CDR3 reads CASSAPAGYNSPLHF. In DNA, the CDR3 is TGTGCCAGTAGTGCCCCGGCAGGCTATAATTCACCCCTCCACTTT.